The entry below gives a single T cell receptor beta chain sequence along with its context. Antigen unknown. CD45RO-negative, CCR7-positively selected cells formed the naive CD8 fraction, excluding terminally differentiated effector memory CD45RA+ cells. These data belong to a study of shared clonotypes between healthy human individuals. General study points: Among several donors, roughly 5% of naive CD4 clonotypes were found in common. Non-shared clonotypes displayed generation probabilities falling below those of clonotypes present in all four donors.

Each cell subset's genomic DNA was divided evenly among several immunoSEQ plates. Clones were sequenced by immunoSEQ multiplex PCR, and TCRdb holds only the in-frame ones, with some missing. This sample has about 550,000 clones, with about 95% found just once. This receptor was taken from a woman aged 30 to 39 in good health. The sample taken for sequencing was naive CD8+ T cells sorted from blood.

This chain's CDR3 is CASSLVAGVLNQETQYF. CDR3 nucleotides: TGTGCCAGCAGCCTGGTAGCGGGAGTGTTGAACCAAGAGACCCAGTACTTC. This chain joins TRBV14 and TRBJ2-5, with 9 bases identical to TRBD2. Germline CDR1 and CDR2: SGHDN and FVKESK. The ends lost 4 bases at V and 0 bases at J; junction bases unmatched: 9. CDR3 length equals 17 residues.